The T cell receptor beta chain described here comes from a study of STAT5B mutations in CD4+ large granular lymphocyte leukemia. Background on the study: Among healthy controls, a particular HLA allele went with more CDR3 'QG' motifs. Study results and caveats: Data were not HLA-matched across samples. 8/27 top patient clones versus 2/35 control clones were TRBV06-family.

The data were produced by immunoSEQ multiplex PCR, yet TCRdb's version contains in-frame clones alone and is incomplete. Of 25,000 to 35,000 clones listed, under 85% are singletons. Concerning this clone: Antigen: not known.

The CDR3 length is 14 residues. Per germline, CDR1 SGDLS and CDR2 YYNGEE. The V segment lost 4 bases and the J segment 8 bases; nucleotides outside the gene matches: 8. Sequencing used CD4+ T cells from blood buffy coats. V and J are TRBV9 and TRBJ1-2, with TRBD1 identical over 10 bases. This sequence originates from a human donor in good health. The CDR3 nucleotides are TGTGCCAGCAGCCAAACCGGGACAGGGGTGGGCTACACCTTC. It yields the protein CASSQTGTGVGYTF.